The 30 T cell receptor beta chains listed next were all sequenced from one sample in a study of immune evolution from preneoplasia to lung adenocarcinoma. Sequenced by immunoSEQ multiplex PCR; TCRdb stores in-frame clones only, minus some. The sample shows some 10,000 clones, roughly 88% of them seen only once. Sequencing was carried out using FFPE invasive lung adenocarcinoma tissue. These TCRs come from a person aged 65 to 85 with invasive lung adenocarcinoma.

The chain combines TRBV9 with TRBJ1-2, with 7 positions matching TRBD1. The V gene's germline CDR1 is SGDLS and CDR2 YYNGEE. J was trimmed by 4 bases and V by 5 bases; bases with no gene match: 8. The CDR3 sequence is 14 residues long. The CDR3 protein is CASSPGQSSYGYTF. The DNA of the CDR3 is TGTGCCAGCAGTCCGGGACAGAGTAGCTATGGCTACACCTTC.

This chain connects TRBV18 to TRBJ2-5; D perhaps matches TRBD2 (5 bases). V lost 3 bases, J lost 5 bases, and 16 bases lay in between. CDR3 length: 15 amino acids. From germline, CDR1 is KGHSH and CDR2 LQKENI. This chain's CDR3 is CASSPFLDGEETQYF. CDR3 coding DNA: TGTGCCAGCTCACCCTTCTTGGACGGGGAGGAGACCCAGTACTTC. Combining the CDR3 with reference TRBV18 and TRBJ2-5 gives the whole variable domain NAGVMQNPRHLVRRRGQEARLRCSPMKGHSHVYWYRQLPEEGLKFMVYLQKENIIDESGMPKERFSAEFPKEGPSILRIQQVVRGDSAAYFCASSPFLDGEETQYFGPGTRLLVL.

The J gene is TRBJ2-6, the V gene TRBV28; perhaps TRBD1 as D (6 bases). CDR1 is MDHEN and CDR2 is SYDVKM in the germline V gene. The ends were cut back, 5 bases at V and 0 bases at J, with 11 bases in the middle. This CDR3 has 16 amino acids. CDR3 residues: CASSPDSRSGANVLTF. CDR3 sequence (DNA): TGTGCCAGCAGTCCGGACAGCCGCTCTGGGGCCAACGTCCTGACTTTC.

The chain links TRBV4-2 to TRBJ1-1; D remains ambiguous. Per the germline V gene, CDR1 is LGHNA and CDR2 is YNFKEQ. CDR3 length: 15 residues. V dropped 1 base and J dropped 2 bases, with 11 bases sitting between them. CDR3 amino acids: CASSQVTGFNTEAFF. CDR3 sequence (DNA): TGTGCCAGCAGCCAAGTTACTGGTTTTAACACTGAAGCTTTCTTT.

The V call is TRBV30, the J call TRBJ1-5; D uncertain. CDR1 and CDR2 (germline): GTSNPN, SVGIG (reference sequence). The CDR3 extends over 17 amino acids. The germline V and J ends were trimmed by 1 base and 0 bases, with 16 bases remaining between them. CDR3 DNA sequence: TGTGCCTGGAGTGCTCCTCGCGGGAGCCTTAGCAATCAGCCCCAGCATTTT. It yields the protein CAWSAPRGSLSNQPQHF.

This chain links TRBV29-1 with TRBJ2-1, with D perhaps TRBD2 (6 bases). Germline CDR1 SQVTM, CDR2 ANQGSEA. Trimming took off 6 bases at V and 6 bases at J, with 15 bases between the two ends. The length of the CDR3 is 13 residues. CDR3 coding DNA: TGCAGCGTCCCGACGGAGGGCCGCAATGAGCAGTTCTTC. Encoded protein: CSVPTEGRNEQFF.

This clone was counted a single time. The chain joins TRBV7-9 to TRBJ2-3; a possible D gene is TRBD1 (6 bases). The CDR3 is 15 residues long. Germline V CDR1 and CDR2: SEHNR, FQNEAQ (reference sequence). Trimming removed 5 bases at V and 2 bases at J, with 14 bases between. DNA of the CDR3: TGTGCCAGCAGCCGAAGACAGGACCACACAGATACGCAGTATTTT. Encoded protein: CASSRRQDHTDTQYF.

The chain has TRBV2 and TRBJ2-7; the D gene is possibly TRBD2 (6 bases). Germline lookup yields CDR1 SNHLY and CDR2 FYNNEI. This CDR3 has 15 amino acids. Between the trimmed V and J ends, which lost 5 bases and 6 bases, there was a span of 20 bases. CDR3 DNA sequence: TGTGCCAGCAGTACTCAACCGGGACTTGGGGCCGAGCAGTACTTC. The encoded protein is CASSTQPGLGAEQYF. Combining the CDR3 with reference TRBV2 and TRBJ2-7 gives the whole variable domain EPEVTQTPSHQVTQMGQEVILRCVPISNHLYFYWYRQILGQKVEFLVSFYNNEISEKSEIFDDQFSVERPDGSNFTLKIRSTKLEDSAMYFCASSTQPGLGAEQYFGPGTRLTVT.

The J gene is TRBJ2-7, the V gene TRBV5-4; 7 positions agree with TRBD1. The V gene end was trimmed by 5 bases and the J gene end by 6 bases; junction bases not matched to a gene: 14. This CDR3 has 15 residues. From germline, CDR1 is SGHNT and CDR2 YYREEE (reference sequence). CDR3 bases: TGTGCCAGCAGTTACCCGACAGGGCAGGGTAGCGAGCAGTACTTC. Its translation is CASSYPTGQGSEQYF.

The genes are TRBV28 and TRBJ1-3, with D possibly being TRBD1 (5 bases). This CDR3 is built from 15 residues. Germline CDR1 reads MDHEN; CDR2 reads SYDVKM. With 9 bases removed from V and 3 bases from J, the gap between germline ends came to 18 bases. CDR3 nucleotide sequence: TGTGCCAGTAGCACTTCCCGGGGCTTTGGAAACACCATATATTTT. It specifies CASSTSRGFGNTIYF.

The chain is built from TRBV7-9 and TRBJ1-2; a weak D match, TRBD1 (5 bases). In germline, CDR1 is SEHNR, CDR2 FQNEAQ (reference sequence). The CDR3 is 13 residues long. V was clipped by 3 bases and J by 6 bases, with 11 bases between them. CDR3 DNA: TGTGCCAGCAGCTTCTCGATGGGGGATGGCTACACCTTC. Translation: CASSFSMGDGYTF. The full variable domain, in which reference TRBV7-9 and TRBJ1-2 provide the parts outside the CDR3, is DTGVSQNPRHKITKRGQNVTFRCDPISEHNRLYWYRQTLGQGPEFLTYFQNEAQLEKSRLLSDRFSAERPKGSFSTLEIQRTEQGDSAMYLCASSFSMGDGYTFGSGTRLTVV.

This clone was recorded only once. The V call is TRBV2, the J call TRBJ2-7, with 8 positions matching TRBD2. The V and J ends lost 6 bases and 2 bases, in that order; junction bases with no gene match: 6. Germline CDR1 and CDR2: SNHLY and FYNNEI. The CDR3 is 14 residues long. CDR3 nucleotides: TGTGCCAGCAGCGGGGGGGGGTCGCCCTACGAGCAGTACTTC. Encoded protein: CASSGGGSPYEQYF.

The chain couples TRBV18 to TRBJ2-2; D is ambiguous. The CDR3 has 14 amino acids. The V gene's germline CDR1 is KGHSH and CDR2 LQKENI. V was clipped by 2 bases and J by 5 bases, with 9 bases between them. The CDR3 nucleotides are TGTGCCAGCTCACCAGGGCAGAGGACCGGGGAGCTGTTTTTT. Protein sequence: CASSPGQRTGELFF. The variable domain in full, completed from reference TRBV18 and TRBJ2-2, reads NAGVMQNPRHLVRRRGQEARLRCSPMKGHSHVYWYRQLPEEGLKFMVYLQKENIIDESGMPKERFSAEFPKEGPSILRIQQVVRGDSAAYFCASSPGQRTGELFFGEGSRLTVL.

A single count supports this clone. V gene TRBV5-1 combines with J gene TRBJ2-1; tentative D call: TRBD2 (5 bases). This CDR3 comprises 14 residues. CDR1 and CDR2 (germline): SGHRS, YFSETQ. Between the trimmed V and J ends, which lost 2 bases and 9 bases, there was a span of 15 bases. The CDR3 nucleotides are TGCGCCAGCAGCTTAGGCCGGGTTCGGGGTGAGCAGTTCTTC. The encoded protein is CASSLGRVRGEQFF. Full variable domain (outside the CDR3, taken from reference TRBV5-1 and TRBJ2-1): KAGVTQTPRYLIKTRGQQVTLSCSPISGHRSVSWYQQTPGQGLQFLFEYFSETQRNKGNFPGRFSGRQFSNSRSEMNVSTLELGDSALYLCASSLGRVRGEQFFGPGTRLTVL.

The chain joins TRBV5-6 to TRBJ2-2, with D perhaps being TRBD1 or TRBD2 (5 bases each). The CDR3 consists of 15 residues. The V gene's germline CDR1 is SGHDT and CDR2 YYEEEE. V lost 0 bases to trimming and J lost 2 bases, with 8 bases between them. CDR3 DNA sequence: TGTGCCAGCAGCTTGGGGAGGACAAACACCGGGGAGCTGTTTTTT. Translating gives CASSLGRTNTGELFF.

The chain joins TRBV6-1 to TRBJ2-7; TRBD2 might be the D (5 bases). This CDR3 is 12 amino acids long. The germline CDR1 and CDR2 sequences are MNHNS and SASEGT. V lost 11 bases and J 3 bases, leaving 14 bases between the germline ends. The CDR3: CAAGNGGYEQYF. The CDR3 nucleotides read TGTGCCGCCGGGAACGGAGGCTACGAGCAGTACTTC.

The chain uses TRBV29-1 and TRBJ2-2; TRBD2 agrees at 11 bases. Germline CDR1 reads SQVTM; CDR2 reads ANQGSEA. The V segment lost 6 bases and the J segment 1 base; nucleotides outside the gene matches: 7. The CDR3 has 16 amino acids. CDR3 sequence reads: CSVERGLAGNTGELFF. In nucleotides, the CDR3 is TGCAGCGTAGAGAGAGGACTAGCGGGGAACACCGGGGAGCTGTTTTTT.

The rearrangement uses TRBV6-1 and TRBJ1-2; the D gene is possibly TRBD1 (5 bases). The CDR3 is 16 amino acids. Germline-derived CDR1 and CDR2 are MNHNS and SASEGT. V lost 3 bases to trimming and J lost 4 bases, with 18 bases between them. The CDR3: CASSEGTVSIRYGYTF. CDR3 DNA: TGTGCCAGCAGTGAGGGGACGGTAAGCATACGCTATGGCTACACCTTC.

The V and J genes are TRBV21-1 and TRBJ2-1; the listed D gene, TRBD2, was not tested against the DNA. TRBV21-1 is classified as a pseudogene. This CDR3 comprises 17 residues. The CDR3 region is CASSKAHSGTRPSEQFF. CDR3 bases: TGTGCCAGCAGCAAAGCGCACTCCGGGACTCGCCCCAGTGAGCAGTTCTTC.

CDR3 in amino acids: CASSLRAGEDGYGYTF. DNA for the CDR3: TGTGCCAGCAGCTTAAGGGCCGGGGAGGACGGCTATGGCTACACCTTC. The V call is TRBV7-2, the J call TRBJ1-2; D is uncertain. CDR3 size: 16 residues. Deletions cut 2 bases from V and 4 bases from J, with 17 bases between. Germline-derived CDR1 and CDR2 are SGHTA and FQGNSA.

This clone was detected only once. V gene TRBV7-9 combines with J gene TRBJ2-2; D is unclear. V was pared by 2 bases and J by 1 base, with 5 bases between. There are 14 residues in the CDR3. CDR1 is SEHNR, CDR2 FQNEAQ, per germline (reference sequence). As DNA, the CDR3 is TGTGCCAGCAGCTTACAGGAGAACACCGGGGAGCTGTTTTTT. As protein: CASSLQENTGELFF.

This chain connects TRBV4-2 to TRBJ2-7, with 7 positions matching TRBD1. The CDR3 loop spans 15 amino acids. Unmatched junction bases numbered 5, after V lost 0 bases and J lost 3 bases. In germline, CDR1 is LGHNA, CDR2 YNFKEQ. The CDR3 spells CASSQDSTGLYEQYF. The DNA for the CDR3 is TGTGCCAGCAGCCAAGATTCGACAGGGCTCTACGAGCAGTACTTC.

The rearrangement uses TRBV11-2 and TRBJ2-5, with D tentatively TRBD1 (6 bases). Germline-derived CDR1 and CDR2 are SGHAT and FQNNGV. Between the trimmed V and J ends, which lost 6 bases and 1 base, there was a span of 9 bases. This CDR3 comprises 13 residues. The CDR3 DNA reads as TGTGCCAGCAGAGGGGACATCCAAGAGACCCAGTACTTC. Translated, it gives CASRGDIQETQYF. Using reference TRBV11-2 and TRBJ2-5 for the parts outside the CDR3, the full variable domain is EAGVAQSPRYKIIEKRQSVAFWCNPISGHATLYWYQQILGQGPKLLIQFQNNGVVDDSQLPKDRFSAERLKGVDSTLKIQPAKLEDSAVYLCASRGDIQETQYFGPGTRLLVL.

This chain links TRBV27 with TRBJ2-3; unclear D gene. The CDR3 extends over 13 amino acids. Trimming removed 2 bases from V and 6 bases from J, with 9 bases in between. Germline CDR1 and CDR2: MNHEY and SMNVEV (reference sequence). The CDR3 bases are TGTGCCAGCAGTTTAGCTAACGGGGATACGCAGTATTTT. This encodes CASSLANGDTQYF.

The V and J genes are TRBV9 and TRBJ2-3; D could derive from TRBD1 or TRBD2 (5 bases each). Germline V gene lookup returns CDR1 SGDLS and CDR2 YYNGEE. The length of the CDR3 is 14 residues. Trimming cost V 3 bases and J 4 bases, with 12 bases left between them. CDR3 amino acids: CASSADGTADTQYF. The CDR3 DNA is TGTGCCAGCAGCGCAGACGGGACCGCAGATACGCAGTATTTT.

CDR3 in amino acids: CASSVGTDYGYTF. CDR3 in DNA: TGTGCCAGCAGTGTCGGGACAGACTATGGCTACACCTTC. The chain uses TRBV6-1 and TRBJ1-2; the match to TRBD1 covers 7 bases. Germline values: CDR1 MNHNS, CDR2 SASEGT. This CDR3 has 13 amino acids. Trimming removed 4 bases from V and 3 bases from J; junction bases left unmatched: 2.

The rearrangement uses TRBV2 and TRBJ1-2, with 12 bases lining up with TRBD1. The CDR3 is 16 residues long. Per the germline V gene, CDR1 is SNHLY and CDR2 is FYNNEI. With 5 bases clipped from V and 4 bases from J, the junction kept 8 bases outside the gene matches. The chain's CDR3 is CASSPGTGGGSYGYTF. In DNA form, the CDR3 reads TGTGCCAGCAGTCCCGGGACAGGGGGCGGGAGCTATGGCTACACCTTC.

With respect to this clone: At one boundary the junction diverges from the germline segment, which might be a read error. The chain employs TRBV9 and TRBJ1-2; TRBD1 is a possible D gene (6 bases). CDR3 length: 14 residues. Germline V gene data show CDR1 as SGDLS and CDR2 as YYNGEE. The CDR3 protein is CASSATDRSYGYTF. CDR3 nucleotides: TGTGCCAGCAGCGCGACGGACAGAAGCTATGGCTATACCTTC. Supplemented by reference TRBV9 and TRBJ1-2, the full variable domain reads DSGVTQTPKHLITATGQRVTLRCSPRSGDLSVYWYQQSLDQGLQFLIQYYNGEERAKGNILERFSAQQFPDLHSELNLSSLELGDSALYFCASSATDRSYGYTFGSGTRLTVV.

In DNA, the CDR3 is TGTGCCAGCAGCCAAGATCTGAACACTGAAGCTTTCTTT. Translated: CASSQDLNTEAFF. This chain joins TRBV4-2 and TRBJ1-1, with no clear D. The CDR3 length is 13 residues. V dropped 0 bases and J dropped 0 bases, with 2 bases sitting between them. The germline gives CDR1 LGHNA, CDR2 YNFKEQ.

The rearrangement links TRBV18 to TRBJ1-2; TRBD1 might be the D (5 bases). The CDR3 contains 13 residues. Germline CDR1 reads KGHSH; CDR2 reads LQKENI. V was clipped by 2 bases and J by 5 bases, with 9 bases between them. The CDR3 nucleotides are TGTGCCAGCTCACCAAAAAAGGGGTATGGCTACACCTTC. Its protein is CASSPKKGYGYTF.